The 25 T cell receptor beta chains listed next were all sequenced from one sample in a study of cytomegalovirus exposure and HLA in healthy donors. Primers: 60 Vbeta forward and 13 Jbeta reverse. TCRdb's table, derived via immunoSEQ multiplex PCR, lists solely in-frame clones and lacks some. The sample contains tens of thousands of clones, roughly three quarters of which appear only once. Sequenced material: PBMCs. The origin of the receptors is a man aged 25-45 years in good health and CMV-seronegative.

J is TRBJ1-5 and V is TRBV25-1; D may be TRBD1 (5 bases). The CDR3 is made up of 15 amino acids. Trimming pared 3 bases from V and 1 base from J, leaving 10 bases between. Germline V CDR1 and CDR2: MGHDK, SYGVNS. DNA of the CDR3: TGTGCCAGCAGTGACGGTTGGGGCAGCAATCAGCCCCAGCATTTT. Translation: CASSDGWGSNQPQHF.

The chain carries TRBV6-4 and TRBJ2-1, with D possibly TRBD1 on 7 matching bases. Germline CDR1 MRHNA, CDR2 SNTAGT. The V end lost 6 bases, the J end lost 12 bases, and 18 bases lay between the germline ends. The CDR3 extends over 13 amino acids. CDR3 nucleotides: TGTGCCAGCAGCCCCGGGACAGCGGGTCTGCAGTTCTTC. This translates into CASSPGTAGLQFF.

The CDR3 DNA is TGTGCCAGCAGCTTCTTTGTGTGGACAGGGAGTGACGAGCAGTACTTC. Its protein is CASSFFVWTGSDEQYF. The rearrangement links TRBV7-9 to TRBJ2-7; 8 bases align to TRBD1. V lost 3 bases to trimming and J lost 5 bases; unmatched junction nucleotides: 12. The germline V gene has CDR1 SEHNR and CDR2 FQNEAQ (reference sequence). This CDR3 comprises 16 residues.

This clone came up a few times. This chain uses TRBV2 with TRBJ2-1; 12 bases line up with TRBD1. This CDR3 region has 13 residues. J was trimmed by 8 bases and V by 6 bases; bases with no gene match: 2. CDR1 is SNHLY, CDR2 FYNNEI, per germline. CDR3 DNA: TGTGCCAGCAGGGGACAGGGGGCCGATGAGCAGTTCTTC. Its protein product is CASRGQGADEQFF.

The chain uses TRBV4-2 and TRBJ2-3; 10 positions match TRBD1. J lost 0 bases, V lost 2 bases, and 5 bases had no gene match. The length of the CDR3 is 17 residues. Germline CDR1 is LGHNA and CDR2 is YNFKEQ. CDR3 in DNA: TGTGCCAGCAGCCAAATCGGACAGGGGGGTAGCACAGATACGCAGTATTTT. It codes for CASSQIGQGGSTDTQYF.

The chain combines TRBV2 with TRBJ1-6; 8 bases align to TRBD1. Looked up from germline, CDR1 is SNHLY and CDR2 is FYNNEI. V was pared by 6 bases and J by 9 bases, with 4 bases of the junction left unmatched. CDR3 length equals 13 residues. CDR3 coding DNA: TGTGCCAGCAGGACAGGGGAATTTTCACCCCTCCACTTT. Translating gives CASRTGEFSPLHF.

This chain joins TRBV28 and TRBJ1-5; the match to TRBD1 covers 9 bases. This CDR3 is built from 15 residues. Unmatched junction bases numbered 7, after V lost 5 bases and J lost 5 bases. From germline, CDR1 is MDHEN and CDR2 SYDVKM. CDR3 in DNA: TGTGCCAGCAGTCGAATCGGGACAGGGTATCAGCCCCAGCATTTT. Protein: CASSRIGTGYQPQHF.

The chain recombines TRBV19 with TRBJ2-2; TRBD1 might be the D (5 bases). V was shortened by 5 bases and J by 11 bases, with 9 bases between the two germline ends. Germline V gives CDR1 LNHDA, CDR2 SQIVND (reference sequence). This CDR3 comprises 11 residues. The CDR3 DNA reads as TGTGCCAGTAGTTGGGGCGCCGAGCTGTTTTTT. Amino acids: CASSWGAELFF. Combining the CDR3 with reference TRBV19 and TRBJ2-2 gives the whole variable domain DGGITQSPKYLFRKEGQNVTLSCEQNLNHDAMYWYRQDPGQGLRLIYYSQIVNDFQKGDIAEGYSVSREKKESFPLTVTSAQKNPTAFYLCASSWGAELFFGEGSRLTVL.

The genes are TRBV7-2 and TRBJ1-1, with TRBD1 matching over 8 bases. V lost 2 bases, J lost 7 bases, and 9 bases stayed unmatched. Germline CDR1 and CDR2: SGHTA and FQGNSA. The CDR3 contains 15 residues. CDR3 bases: TGTGCCAGCAGCTTATATTGGGCAGGACAGGGTGAAGCTTTCTTT. Protein: CASSLYWAGQGEAFF.

The chain has TRBV7-9 and TRBJ1-2; TRBD1 agrees at 8 bases. The CDR3 has 15 amino acids. The V and J ends lost 3 bases and 4 bases, in that order; junction bases with no gene match: 7. Germline V gives CDR1 SEHNR, CDR2 FQNEAQ (reference sequence). CDR3 sequence reads: CASSLTGQGGYGYTF. In nucleotides, the CDR3 is TGTGCCAGCAGCTTGACCGGACAGGGTGGCTATGGCTACACCTTC. Variable domain in full (rest from reference TRBV7-9 and TRBJ1-2): DTGVSQNPRHKITKRGQNVTFRCDPISEHNRLYWYRQTLGQGPEFLTYFQNEAQLEKSRLLSDRFSAERPKGSFSTLEIQRTEQGDSAMYLCASSLTGQGGYGYTFGSGTRLTVV.

This chain joins TRBV4-3 and TRBJ2-1; 8 positions agree with TRBD1. There are 15 residues in the CDR3. J was trimmed by 6 bases and V by 3 bases; bases with no gene match: 7. Germline CDR1 reads LGHNA; CDR2 reads YSLEER. CDR3 residues: CASSQWTGISNEQFF. CDR3 bases: TGCGCCAGCAGCCAGTGGACAGGGATTAGCAATGAGCAGTTCTTC.

The chain uses TRBV29-1 and TRBJ1-3; D not resolved. V lost 8 bases, J lost 2 bases, and 16 bases lay in between. The length of the CDR3 is 14 residues. Germline V lookup: CDR1 SQVTM, CDR2 ANQGSEA. The DNA of the CDR3 is TGCAGCACCGGCGGTACTCGTCCTGGAAACACCATATATTTT. This gives the protein CSTGGTRPGNTIYF. Drawing the rest from reference TRBV29-1 and TRBJ1-3, the complete variable domain is SAVISQKPSRDICQRGTSLTIQCQVDSQVTMMFWYRQQPGQSLTLIATANQGSEATYESGFVIDKFPISRPNLTFSTLTVSNMSPEDSSIYLCSTGGTRPGNTIYFGEGSWLTVV.

This rearrangement joins TRBV29-1 to TRBJ1-1; a weak D match, TRBD1 (5 bases). CDR3 length: 13 amino acids. V dropped 0 bases and J dropped 1 base, with 6 bases sitting between them. Germline CDR1 is SQVTM and CDR2 is ANQGSEA. This chain's CDR3 is CSVEEQENTEAFF. The CDR3 DNA reads TGCAGCGTTGAAGAACAGGAGAACACTGAAGCTTTCTTT.

The rearrangement links TRBV7-2 to TRBJ2-1, with 7 bases aligning to TRBD2. CDR1 is SGHTA, CDR2 FQGNSA, per germline. This CDR3 contains 17 residues. J was trimmed by 8 bases and V by 0 bases; bases with no gene match: 13. The CDR3 is CASSLATAGKGIYEQFF. CDR3 bases: TGTGCCAGCAGCTTAGCCACAGCGGGGAAGGGTATATATGAGCAGTTCTTC.

The V call is TRBV10-3, the J call TRBJ1-1; tentative D call: TRBD1 (5 bases). In germline, CDR1 is ENHRY, CDR2 SYGVKD. V lost 8 bases, J lost 1 base, and 11 bases lay in between. CDR3 length: 13 residues. The CDR3 bases are TGTGCCATCGGCGGGACCGAGAACACTGAAGCTTTCTTT. Its translation: CAIGGTENTEAFF.

This clone was seen a single time. The chain combines TRBV28 with TRBJ1-1, with D uncertain. The V end lost 7 bases, the J end lost 7 bases, and 13 bases lay between the germline ends. This CDR3 has 12 residues. Germline loops: CDR1 MDHEN, CDR2 SYDVKM. The CDR3 loop is CASMREVGEAFF. In nucleotides, the CDR3 is TGTGCCAGCATGCGAGAGGTAGGTGAAGCTTTCTTT.

The chain uses TRBV6-1 and TRBJ2-3; D is possibly TRBD2 (6 bases). CDR3 length: 15 residues. The V and J ends lost 5 bases and 4 bases respectively, with 16 bases between them. Germline CDR1 is MNHNS and CDR2 is SASEGT. The CDR3 DNA reads as TGTGCCAGCAGTTTTGGGCAGGGCGGGGCAGATACGCAGTATTTT. This sequence encodes CASSFGQGGADTQYF.

The chain is built from TRBV5-1 and TRBJ2-1, with 8 bases lining up with TRBD1. The CDR3 contains 14 residues. Germline V lookup: CDR1 SGHRS, CDR2 YFSETQ. Trimming cost V 7 bases and J 4 bases; bases outside gene matches: 7. Here the CDR3 reads CASSRTGLYNEQFF. The DNA of the CDR3 is TGCGCCAGCTCTCGGACAGGGTTGTACAATGAGCAGTTCTTC.

The chain employs TRBV6-5 and TRBJ1-1, with D unclear. The V end lost 5 bases, the J end lost 3 bases, and 4 bases lay between the germline ends. Germline CDR1 MNHEY, CDR2 SVGAGI. The CDR3 is 11 residues long. CDR3: CASSGDTEAFF. CDR3 in DNA: TGTGCCAGCAGTGGAGACACTGAAGCTTTCTTT.

The rearrangement uses TRBV11-2 and TRBJ1-5, with a weak D call TRBD1 (6 bases). V dropped 6 bases and J dropped 1 base, with 10 bases sitting between them. The germline gives CDR1 SGHAT, CDR2 FQNNGV. The CDR3 spans 14 residues. CDR3 in DNA: TGTGCCAGCAGTCAACAGGGAAGCAATCAGCCCCAGCATTTT. Protein product: CASSQQGSNQPQHF.

This clone has more than one count but fewer than ten. The rearrangement links TRBV7-2 to TRBJ2-7; TRBD2 matches 10 bases. CDR3 size: 16 residues. Germline CDR1 reads SGHTA; CDR2 reads FQGNSA. Losses at the gene ends were 2 bases for V and 6 bases for J; bases not matched to a gene: 10. The CDR3 sequence is CASSLYEASGRSEQYF. CDR3 sequence (DNA): TGTGCCAGCAGCTTATATGAAGCTAGCGGGAGAAGCGAGCAGTACTTC.

The rearrangement uses TRBV29-1 and TRBJ2-6; D possibly corresponds to TRBD1 (5 bases). The CDR3 covers 18 residues. Germline V gene sequence: CDR1 SQVTM, CDR2 ANQGSEA. Trimming cost V 2 bases and J 1 base, with 18 bases left between them. CDR3 DNA sequence: TGCAGCGTTGAAAGGCCAGCAAGGGGCATTTCTGGGGCCAACGTCCTGACTTTC. This encodes CSVERPARGISGANVLTF.

The chain uses TRBV10-1 and TRBJ2-3; D is possibly TRBD2 (7 bases). Germline lookup yields CDR1 WNHNN and CDR2 SYGVQD (reference sequence). The CDR3 spans 14 residues. V was cut by 3 bases and J by 4 bases, with 11 bases left in between. In DNA form, the CDR3 reads TGCGCCAGCAGTGATTCGGGGGGCGCAGATACGCAGTATTTT. Its translation: CASSDSGGADTQYF.

This chain links TRBV13 with TRBJ1-1, with D possibly being TRBD1 (5 bases). V dropped 3 bases and J dropped 2 bases, with 10 bases sitting between them. Per the germline V gene, CDR1 is PRHDT and CDR2 is FYEKMQ (reference sequence). The CDR3 runs 14 residues. The CDR3 is CASSFSDSNTEAFF. The DNA for the CDR3 is TGTGCCAGCAGCTTCAGTGACAGTAACACTGAAGCTTTCTTT. The whole variable domain, filled in from reference TRBV13 and TRBJ1-1, reads AAGVIQSPRHLIKEKRETATLKCYPIPRHDTVYWYQQGPGQDPQFLISFYEKMQSDKGSIPDRFSAQQFSDYHSELNMSSLELGDSALYFCASSFSDSNTEAFFGQGTRLTVV.

A few counts support this clone. This chain connects TRBV2 to TRBJ1-5, with D unresolved. This CDR3 has 14 residues. Germline CDR1 is SNHLY and CDR2 is FYNNEI. V lost 5 bases, J lost 3 bases, and 11 bases lay in between. In DNA form, the CDR3 reads TGTGCCAGCAGTAACCGGGATCTCAATCAGCCCCAGCATTTT. Translated, it gives CASSNRDLNQPQHF.